The rows below give T cell receptor beta chains drawn from one sample of a study of PD-L1 blockade in urothelial cancer. Libraries were prepared by immunoSEQ multiplex PCR; TCRdb keeps only in-frame clonotypes and omits some of them. The data show around 100,000 clones, around 93% seen once. The source material was PBMCs, sampled around atezolizumab (anti-PD-L1) treatment. All receptors derive from a man aged 60-69 years with urothelial cancer. The CDR3 runs from the conserved cysteine through the conserved F or W. Size tells how often a clone was seen (once, few, many) or the class of an expanded clone, and some rows leave it out.

v_call: TRBV6-4; clone_size: NA; j_call: TRBJ2-5; cdr3_aa: CASSATSGARETQYF
v_call: TRBV1; clone_size: NA; j_call: TRBJ2-2; cdr3_aa: CTSSHRAVSANTGELFF
v_call: TRBV6-5; clone_size: NA; j_call: TRBJ2-1; cdr3_aa: CASSNGGRADDEQFF
v_call: TRBV27; clone_size: NA; j_call: TRBJ2-3; cdr3_aa: CASSLLVEVADTQYF
v_call: TRBV7-8; clone_size: once; j_call: TRBJ2-7; cdr3_aa: CASSRSGTGAYEQYF
v_call: TRBV5-4; clone_size: NA; j_call: TRBJ2-2; cdr3_aa: CASSPIAGAGDGGELFF
v_call: TRBV9; clone_size: NA; j_call: TRBJ1-4; cdr3_aa: CASSVGSGRDRNEKLFF
v_call: TRBV5-4; clone_size: NA; j_call: TRBJ1-6; cdr3_aa: CASSLVGQGFNNSPLHF
v_call: TRBV27; clone_size: NA; j_call: TRBJ2-3; cdr3_aa: CASSPGLAGWADTQYF
v_call: TRBV5-1; clone_size: NA; j_call: TRBJ2-2; cdr3_aa: CASSLRTSGDTGELFF
v_call: TRBV18; clone_size: NA; j_call: TRBJ2-7; cdr3_aa: CASSQGASSYEQYF
v_call: TRBV10-3; clone_size: NA; j_call: TRBJ2-2; cdr3_aa: CAISDQNTGELFF
v_call: TRBV29-1; clone_size: NA; j_call: TRBJ1-4; cdr3_aa: CSVEGQTNEKLFF
v_call: TRBV6-1; clone_size: NA; j_call: TRBJ2-3; cdr3_aa: CASSDRGLKDTQYF
v_call: TRBV5-1; clone_size: NA; j_call: TRBJ1-6; cdr3_aa: CASSLAASSYNSPLHF
v_call: TRBV7-2; clone_size: NA; j_call: TRBJ2-1; cdr3_aa: CASSPIWGRGVVEQFF
v_call: TRBV30; clone_size: NA; j_call: TRBJ2-1; cdr3_aa: CAWSLQGYAYNEQFF
v_call: TRBV10-3; clone_size: NA; j_call: TRBJ2-7; cdr3_aa: CAISEGAGGTRFYEQYF
v_call: TRBV6-1; clone_size: NA; j_call: TRBJ1-4; cdr3_aa: CASGGATNEKLFF
v_call: TRBV2; clone_size: NA; j_call: TRBJ1-1; cdr3_aa: CASGGQGYTEAFF
v_call: TRBV6-5; clone_size: NA; j_call: TRBJ2-3; cdr3_aa: CASSYSGGTSTDTQYF
v_call: TRBV5-1; clone_size: NA; j_call: TRBJ2-7; cdr3_aa: CASSRQGGGAAYEQYF
v_call: TRBV7-2; clone_size: once; j_call: TRBJ2-5; cdr3_aa: CASSPLFKGGVGETQYF
v_call: TRBV5-5; clone_size: NA; j_call: TRBJ2-5; cdr3_aa: CASSLESSGRAWETQYF
v_call: TRBV18; clone_size: NA; j_call: TRBJ2-1; cdr3_aa: CASSPSLGGGSGEQFF
v_call: TRBV4-3; clone_size: NA; j_call: TRBJ1-3; cdr3_aa: CASSPSYSGNTIYF
v_call: TRBV10-3; clone_size: NA; j_call: TRBJ2-5; cdr3_aa: CAISESASGRVETQYF
v_call: TRBV4-3; clone_size: few; j_call: TRBJ2-1; cdr3_aa: CASSHLTSNNEQFF
v_call: TRBV6-4; clone_size: NA; j_call: TRBJ2-4; cdr3_aa: CASSDLNPRGGLGGHLPKNIQYF
v_call: TRBV2; clone_size: NA; j_call: TRBJ1-1; cdr3_aa: CASTQQGAVNTEAFF
v_call: TRBV30; clone_size: NA; j_call: TRBJ1-4; cdr3_aa: CAWRSQGTHLSEKLFF
v_call: TRBV7-2; clone_size: NA; j_call: TRBJ1-3; cdr3_aa: CASSSQAGGHNTIYF